Presented here are 23 T cell receptor beta chains from one specimen sequenced in a study of CD8 T cells in Susac syndrome. cDNA came from about 0.5 to 1 ug RNA primed by random hexamers. TCRdb redid the calling of the immunoSEQ multiplex PCR reads with MiXCR, one entry per CDR3 protein. The sample carries around 71,000 distinct CDR3 sequences, 93% recorded once. The source material was CD4+ T cells from PBMCs. These TCRs come from a human donor with Susac syndrome.

As regards this clonotype: The junction shows a germline mismatch at one end, possibly a read error. The V and J genes are TRBV5-1 and TRBJ2-1; 12 nucleotides agree with TRBD2. Germline CDR1 and CDR2: SGHRS and YFSETQ. The CDR3 is 16 amino acids. Written as DNA, the CDR3 is TGCGCCAGCAGCTTGGGACTAGCGGGGGCGTCAACGTTCCGCCCCTTC. Translating gives CASSLGLAGASTFRPF. Based on the CDR3 plus reference TRBV5-1 and TRBJ2-1, the full variable domain is KAGVTQTPRYLIKTRGQQVTLSCSPISGHRSVSWYQQTPGQGLQFLFEYFSETQRNKGNFPGRFSGRQFSNSRSEMNVSTLELGDSALYLCASSLGLAGASTFRPFGPGTRLTVL.

The chain employs TRBV12-3 or TRBV12-4 and TRBJ2-7, with TRBD2 matching 9 bases. Losses at the gene ends were 5 bases for V and 5 bases for J; bases not matched to a gene: 10. This CDR3 has 15 residues. The CDR3 sequence: CASSAASGATNEQYF. Written as DNA, the CDR3 is TGTGCCAGCAGTGCGGCTAGCGGGGCCACTAACGAGCAGTACTTC.

The CDR3 spells CASSFPPAPSSARTDTQYF. CDR3 in DNA: TGTGCCAGCAGCTTCCCCCCCGCCCCTTCTTCGGCCCGCACAGATACGCAGTATTTT. The chain has TRBV7-9 and TRBJ2-3; D gene ambiguous. The CDR3 loop spans 19 amino acids. Germline V lookup: CDR1 SEHNR, CDR2 FQNEAQ (reference sequence). The ends were cut back, 3 bases at V and 1 base at J, with 23 bases in the middle.

The rearrangement uses TRBV7-2 and TRBJ1-2; 9 bases align to TRBD1. The CDR3 has 15 residues. Unmatched junction bases numbered 3, after V lost 2 bases and J lost 2 bases. From germline, CDR1 is SGHTA and CDR2 FQGNSA. CDR3 sequence reads: CASSLFGTGNYGYTF. CDR3 sequence (DNA): TGTGCCAGCAGCTTATTTGGGACAGGGAACTATGGCTACACCTTC.

This sequence joins TRBV5-1 and TRBJ2-7; D gene unclear. Germline assignment: CDR1 SGHRS and CDR2 YFSETQ. This CDR3 is 14 amino acids long. Trimming stripped 1 base from V and 6 bases from J, with 14 bases between. The CDR3 region is CASSLKTDGSEQYF. CDR3 DNA sequence: TGCGCCAGCAGCTTGAAAACAGACGGATCCGAGCAGTACTTC.

The chain has TRBV20-1 and TRBJ1-2; D is undetermined. The V gene's germline CDR1 is DFQATT and CDR2 SNEGSKA (reference sequence). V shed 3 bases and J shed 8 bases, with 13 bases lying between them. This CDR3 is 12 amino acids long. DNA of the CDR3: TGCAGTGCTAGGGACTGGCCTAAAGGCTACACCTTC. Its protein product is CSARDWPKGYTF.

The V and J genes are TRBV24-1 and TRBJ2-5, with 8 nucleotides matching TRBD1. Germline CDR1 and CDR2: KGHDR and SFDVKD. The CDR3 loop spans 13 amino acids. V was clipped by 4 bases and J by 4 bases; unmatched bases: 1. The chain's CDR3 is CATSETGAETQYF. CDR3 DNA: TGTGCCACCAGTGAGACAGGGGCAGAGACCCAGTACTTC.

V usage is TRBV6-5 and J usage is TRBJ2-3, with 15 bases aligning to TRBD2. The CDR3 runs 18 residues. Losses at the gene ends were 1 base for V and 0 bases for J; bases not matched to a gene: 2. Germline CDR1 MNHEY, CDR2 SVGAGI. The CDR3 loop reads CASSYWTSGGGSTDTQYF. The CDR3 DNA reads TGTGCCAGCAGTTACTGGACTAGCGGGGGGGGGAGCACAGATACGCAGTATTTT.

This chain links TRBV20-1 with TRBJ1-6; D possibly corresponds to TRBD1 (6 bases). The germline V gene encodes CDR1 DFQATT and CDR2 SNEGSKA (reference sequence). This CDR3 is built from 13 residues. V was pared by 4 bases and J by 7 bases, with 11 bases between. The CDR3 loop is CSANRGGNSPLHF. In DNA, the CDR3 is TGCAGTGCTAATCGAGGGGGAAATTCACCCCTCCACTTT.

This clonotype was detected once. The gene calls are TRBV5-1 and TRBJ1-1, with D unresolved. The CDR3 loop spans 15 amino acids. Germline V gene sequence: CDR1 SGHRS, CDR2 YFSETQ. Trimming shortened V by 0 bases and J by 0 bases, and 9 bases separated the two germline ends. CDR3 nucleotide sequence: TGCGCCAGCAGCTTGGTTGGGTGGTTGAACACTGAAGCTTTCTTT. It encodes CASSLVGWLNTEAFF.

V is TRBV12-3 or TRBV12-4 and J is TRBJ2-1; no firm D call. The CDR3 covers 11 residues. Trimming removed 3 bases at V and 7 bases at J, with 4 bases between. CDR3 protein: CASSFDNEQFF. The CDR3 DNA sequence: TGTGCCAGCAGTTTCGATAATGAGCAGTTCTTC.

This clonotype occurred a few times. The rearrangement uses TRBV3-1 and TRBJ1-2; no clear D gene. V lost 1 base, J lost 4 bases, and 7 bases lay in between. The CDR3 consists of 13 residues. CDR1 and CDR2 (germline): LGHDT, YNNKEL (reference sequence). The CDR3 here is CASSQGRSYGYTF. Written as DNA, the CDR3 is TGTGCCAGCAGCCAAGGTCGGAGCTATGGCTACACCTTC.

V gene TRBV7-2 combines with J gene TRBJ2-3, with 8 positions matching TRBD2. The J segment lost 7 bases and the V segment lost 5 bases, leaving 5 bases of the junction unmatched. The CDR3 sequence is 13 residues long. Germline V gives CDR1 SGHTA, CDR2 FQGNSA. DNA for the CDR3: TGTGCCAGCAGCCCCGGGGGGGCACATACGCAGTATTTT. Translation: CASSPGGAHTQYF.

This clonotype appeared a single time. The V gene is TRBV5-5, the J gene TRBJ2-5; 9 bases are shared with TRBD1. Germline-derived CDR1 and CDR2 are SGHKS and YYEKEE (reference sequence). Trimming removed 3 bases from V and 4 bases from J; junction bases left unmatched: 10. The CDR3 totals 16 residues. The CDR3 loop reads CASSSTPDRGRETQYF. The CDR3 DNA reads TGTGCCAGCAGCTCCACCCCGGACAGGGGTCGAGAGACCCAGTACTTC.

The rearrangement uses TRBV9 and TRBJ2-7, with D maybe TRBD2 (6 bases). The ends were cut back, 0 bases at V and 5 bases at J, with 18 bases in the middle. Germline V gene sequence: CDR1 SGDLS, CDR2 YYNGEE. The length of the CDR3 is 16 residues. The CDR3 coding sequence is TGTGCCAGCAGCGTAGTCGAGTCGGCCGGAGGGCACGAGCAGTACTTC. This gives the protein CASSVVESAGGHEQYF.

The V and J genes are TRBV4-3 and TRBJ1-1; perhaps TRBD1 as D (5 bases). The CDR3 has 14 residues. The germline CDR1 and CDR2 sequences are LGHNA and YSLEER. V was cut by 4 bases and J by 0 bases, with 9 bases left in between. The CDR3 spells CASSLGGMNTEAFF. The CDR3 region has the DNA TGCGCCAGCAGCCTTGGGGGGATGAACACTGAAGCTTTCTTT.

The CDR3 is CASGTGSGANVLTF. DNA for the CDR3: TGTGCCAGCGGCACAGGGTCTGGGGCCAACGTCCTGACTTTC. This chain uses TRBV28 with TRBJ2-6, with D perhaps TRBD1 (6 bases). CDR1 and CDR2 from the germline V gene are MDHEN and SYDVKM. The CDR3 totals 14 residues. V dropped 8 bases and J dropped 1 base, with 9 bases sitting between them.

The chain links TRBV6-2 or TRBV6-3 to TRBJ2-1; D not certain. CDR3 size: 18 residues. Trimming removed 0 bases from V and 3 bases from J, with 18 bases in between. Looked up from germline, CDR1 is MNHEY and CDR2 is SVGEGT. The CDR3 DNA reads TGTGCCAGCAGTTACTCCCCCACTGGCCCGCTGAGCTACAATGAGCAGTTCTTC. Encoded protein: CASSYSPTGPLSYNEQFF.

V gene TRBV7-9 combines with J gene TRBJ1-1; no clear D. The CDR3 runs to 13 residues. Germline-derived CDR1 and CDR2 are SEHNR and FQNEAQ (reference sequence). V was cut by 1 base and J by 6 bases, with 9 bases left in between. The CDR3 is CASSLGEYAEAFF. The CDR3 nucleotides are TGTGCCAGCAGCTTAGGTGAATACGCTGAAGCTTTCTTT.

The chain links TRBV25-1 to TRBJ1-1; D remains unclear. The CDR3 runs to 12 residues. V lost 7 bases, J lost 8 bases, and 14 bases lay in between. Germline values: CDR1 MGHDK, CDR2 SYGVNS. The CDR3 loop is CASIGPGREAFF. The CDR3 nucleotides are TGTGCCAGCATTGGTCCCGGGAGAGAAGCTTTCTTT.

This chain links TRBV20-1 with TRBJ2-3, with 9 bases lining up with TRBD1. CDR3 length equals 16 residues. Germline trimming cut 0 bases from V and 1 base from J; bases unmatched to any gene: 5. CDR1 and CDR2 from the germline V gene are DFQATT and SNEGSKA (reference sequence). CDR3 in amino acids: CSARDGTGLGTDTQYF. As DNA, the CDR3 is TGCAGTGCTAGAGACGGGACAGGGTTGGGCACAGATACGCAGTATTTT.

The CDR3 reads CASSLWTSSYGYTF. The CDR3 coding sequence is TGTGCCAGCAGCTTATGGACAAGCAGCTATGGCTACACCTTC. V is TRBV14 and J is TRBJ1-2; the D gene is possibly TRBD1 (5 bases). This CDR3 is 14 amino acids long. In germline, CDR1 is SGHDN, CDR2 FVKESK. V was shortened by 5 bases and J by 4 bases, with 14 bases between the two germline ends.

This clonotype appeared a single time. The rearrangement joins TRBV20-1 to TRBJ1-1, with 10 bases lining up with TRBD1. The germline V gene has CDR1 DFQATT and CDR2 SNEGSKA (reference sequence). The CDR3 has 15 amino acids. V trimming: 1 base; J trimming: 4 bases; junction bases outside the gene matches: 6. The CDR3 region is CSARGQGARATEAFF. CDR3 in DNA: TGCAGTGCTAGAGGACAGGGGGCCCGGGCCACTGAAGCTTTCTTT.